This T cell receptor (beta chain) was observed in a study of blood T cell repertoires in COVID-19. The CDR3 runs 14 residues. Germline CDR1 is MNHEY and CDR2 is SVGEGT. V shed 4 bases and J 4 bases; nucleotides not matched to a gene: 6. The study recruited people aged roughly 18 to 100 years across about two dozen US areas. The authors' processing: Cell counts per sample came from amplifying reference gene primers. Assay used: immunoSEQ multiplex PCR; TCRdb lists only in-frame clones, some missing. The V and J calls and clone size were taken over from that table, and D and trimming were inferred from the DNA. The sample holds 120,000 to 150,000 clones, 85% seen once.

The V call is TRBV6-2 or TRBV6-3, the J call TRBJ2-5, with 7 bases identical to TRBD1. Sequencing was performed on PBMCs or T cells enriched from blood (not recorded which). The source of this sequence is a woman aged 40 to 50 who had recovered from COVID-19. The CDR3, as DNA: TGTGCCAGCAGTTGGGGACAGACTCTAGAGACCCAGTACTTC. Its protein product is CASSWGQTLETQYF.